Shown below are 6 T cell receptor beta chains from a single sample sequenced in a study of shared clonotypes between healthy human individuals. Generated by immunoSEQ multiplex PCR, the TCRdb table keeps only in-frame clones and is missing some. Seen here are a few hundred thousand clones, 70% to 80% observed once, and the top ten hold around 12%. Sequenced input: PBMCs. These receptors all come from a woman aged 40-49 years in good health. Some clones in this sample may be carry-over from other donors' samples.

V gene TRBV7-9 combines with J gene TRBJ2-7; D gene uncertain. Germline V CDR1 and CDR2: SEHNR, FQNEAQ (reference sequence). Deletions cut 5 bases from V and 7 bases from J, with 18 bases between. The CDR3 is made up of 14 amino acids. CDR3 in DNA: TGTGCCAGCAGCCCCCCGGAAGGGATAGAGGAGCAGTACTTC. Translated: CASSPPEGIEEQYF.

The chain uses TRBV7-2 and TRBJ2-7; D unclear. The germline V gene has CDR1 SGHTA and CDR2 FQGNSA. V was trimmed by 5 bases and J by 0 bases, leaving 11 bases between them. The CDR3 consists of 14 residues. CDR3: CASSRPTSSYEQYF. For the CDR3, the DNA is TGTGCCAGCAGCCGACCGACATCCTCCTACGAGCAGTACTTC.

The rearrangement joins TRBV6-5 to TRBJ2-1, with 7 bases identical to TRBD2. There are 14 residues in the CDR3. The germline CDR1 and CDR2 sequences are MNHEY and SVGAGI. V lost 7 bases and J lost 7; bases outside the gene matches: 10. DNA of the CDR3: TGTGCCAGCAAACTGAGGCGGGAGCTGAATGAGCAGTTCTTC. This sequence encodes CASKLRRELNEQFF.

The chain is built from TRBV18 and TRBJ2-3; 14 bases agree with TRBD2. The CDR3 is made up of 17 amino acids. The germline gives CDR1 KGHSH, CDR2 LQKENI. The ends lost 3 bases at V and 3 bases at J; junction bases unmatched: 5. Here the CDR3 DNA reads TGTGCCAGCTCACCCTCCCGGACTAGCGGGGGGACAGATACGCAGTATTTT. Its protein is CASSPSRTSGGTDTQYF.

This chain links TRBV27 with TRBJ2-1; the match to TRBD2 covers 10 bases. This CDR3 region has 14 residues. CDR1 is MNHEY, CDR2 SMNVEV, per germline (reference sequence). V trimming: 5 bases; J trimming: 5 bases; junction bases outside the gene matches: 3. CDR3: CASSKREGNNEQFF. For the CDR3, the DNA is TGTGCCAGCAGTAAGCGGGAGGGTAACAATGAGCAGTTCTTC.

This rearrangement joins TRBV11-2 to TRBJ2-5; 7 bases fit TRBD1. From germline, CDR1 is SGHAT and CDR2 FQNNGV. The CDR3 contains 15 residues. The trim removed 5 bases at V and 6 bases at J, leaving 12 bases unmatched. The DNA of the CDR3 is TGTGCCAGCAGCCTCACCCCGGACAGGCTCCAGACCCAGTACTTC. It codes for CASSLTPDRLQTQYF.